This T cell receptor beta chain stems from a study of blood T cell repertoires in COVID-19 (dated by TCRdb to the early 2020s). Describing the broader study: Collaborator samples came from the United States, Italy and Spain and covered acute and convalescent phases of COVID-19. The prospective study material was composed of cDNA or gDNA derived from T cells, B-cell-depleted T cells, or PBMCs. Subjects who had been exposed to COVID-19, were actively infected with it, or had recovered from it provided the deeply sampled blood TCRbeta repertoires that made up the dataset. A freely available public database, intended as a resource for researchers studying the immune response to SARS-CoV-2, is where the repertoires were released. Samples came from the ongoing ImmuneRACE study (first 160 participants) plus 1,254 subjects from 6 global collaborators. Sample metadata almost always included a de-identified subject ID, COVID-19 status, age in years and sex. Where available, HLA class I and class II types were taken from metadata supplied by the sample provider and were not determined by assay-based typing.

Study-level results and caveats: The amount of clinical and demographic metadata varied by source and participant and was provided uncurated.

The immunoSEQ Assay, a bias-controlled multiplex PCR, was used to amplify TCRbeta CDR3 regions from genomic DNA. The original pipeline was this. Nucleated cell counts per sample were estimated from amplification of reference gene primers within the assay. To quantify the absolute abundance of each unique TCRbeta CDR3 rearrangement, sequence reads were collapsed and filtered. For each sample, productive Simpson clonality was calculated as the square root of Simpson's diversity index over productive rearrangements. The immuneACCESS repertoire file appears here via TCRdb, limited to in-frame rearrangements. These files lack a portion of the clones; in checked studies, under half of the deficit traces to unresolved V genes, and the cause of the others is not known. V and J calls and clone size are as listed in that table; D and trimming were resolved from the DNA. Here the sample has 150,000 to 200,000 clones; 80% to 90% occur a single time. The ten largest clones capture roughly 2% of the sample.

Each collaborating institution followed its own protocols to collect whole blood in K2EDTA tubes. For TCRbeta analysis, collaborators shipped samples as frozen whole blood, isolated PBMCs, or DNA extracted from either of those sample types. With respect to this clone: Its binding antigen is unknown. There are no base qualities to consult, and no much larger clone falls within one base.

From its cysteine to its phenylalanine, the CDR3 spans 13 amino acids. Just the 39-base CDR3 DNA is kept, in frame starting at base 1. V loses 6 bases, J loses 1 base, and the germline ends lie 9 bases apart. For CDR1 and CDR2, the germline V gene lists MGHDK and SYGVNS. The rearranged chain carries TRBV25-1 and TRBJ2-5; TRBD1 is a possible D gene, resting on 6 matching bases. The sequence came from a man in his 70s with active or convalescent COVID-19. Material for sequencing was peripheral blood. The CDR3 region has the sequence CASRWTAQETQYF. The DNA sequence follows: TGTGCCAGCAGATGGACAGCCCAAGAGACCCAGTACTTC.